The subject of this entry is one T cell receptor (beta chain). V lost 0 bases to trimming and J lost 6 bases; unmatched junction nucleotides: 2. CDR3 length: 13 amino acids. Germline V gene data show CDR1 as SGDLS and CDR2 as YYNGEE. This entry belongs to a study of blood T cell repertoires in COVID-19. The protocol was immunoSEQ multiplex PCR, while the TCRdb copy is restricted to in-frame clones and leaves out a portion. Here the sample spans roughly 250,000 clones, approximately 90% being singletons. The chain joins TRBV9 to TRBJ1-1; 7 bases are a match to TRBD1. The TCR originated in a woman between 18 and 29 years old who had recovered from COVID-19. Sequenced material: PBMCs or T cells enriched from blood (not recorded which). The CDR3 DNA reads as TGTGCCAGCAGCGTAGCTACAGGGGCTGAAGCTTTCTTT. Amino acid sequence: CASSVATGAEAFF.